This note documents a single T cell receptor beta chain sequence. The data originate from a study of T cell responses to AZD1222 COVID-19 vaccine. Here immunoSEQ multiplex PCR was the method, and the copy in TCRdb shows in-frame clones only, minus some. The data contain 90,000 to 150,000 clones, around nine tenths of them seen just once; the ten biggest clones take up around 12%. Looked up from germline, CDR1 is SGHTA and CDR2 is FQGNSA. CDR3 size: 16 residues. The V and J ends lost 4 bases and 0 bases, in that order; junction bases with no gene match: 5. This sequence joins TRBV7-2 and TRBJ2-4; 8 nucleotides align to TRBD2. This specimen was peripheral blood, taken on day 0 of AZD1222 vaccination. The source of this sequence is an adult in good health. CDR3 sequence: CASSSLAGLAKNIQYF. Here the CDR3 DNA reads TGTGCCAGCAGCTCCCTAGCGGGCCTAGCCAAAAACATTCAGTACTTC.